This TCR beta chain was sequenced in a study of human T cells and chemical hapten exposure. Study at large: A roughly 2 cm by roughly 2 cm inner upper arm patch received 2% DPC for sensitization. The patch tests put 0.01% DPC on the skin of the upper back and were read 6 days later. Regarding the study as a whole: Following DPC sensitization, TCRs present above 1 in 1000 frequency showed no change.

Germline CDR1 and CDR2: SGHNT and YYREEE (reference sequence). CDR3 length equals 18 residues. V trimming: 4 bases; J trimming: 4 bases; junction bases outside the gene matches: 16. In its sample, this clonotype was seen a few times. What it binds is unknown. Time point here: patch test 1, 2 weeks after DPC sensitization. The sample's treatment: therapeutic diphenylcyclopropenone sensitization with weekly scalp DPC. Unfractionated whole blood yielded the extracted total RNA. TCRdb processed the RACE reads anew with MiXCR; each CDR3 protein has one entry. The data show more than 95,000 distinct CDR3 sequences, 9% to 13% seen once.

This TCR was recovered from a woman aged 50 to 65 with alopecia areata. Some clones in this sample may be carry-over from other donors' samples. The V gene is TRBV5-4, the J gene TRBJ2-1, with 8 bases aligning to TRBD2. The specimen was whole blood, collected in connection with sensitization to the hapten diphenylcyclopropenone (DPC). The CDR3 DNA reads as TGTGCCAGCAGCCCGCACTCGGGAGAGCGGGGGACTTACAATGAGCAGTTCTTC. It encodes CASSPHSGERGTYNEQFF.